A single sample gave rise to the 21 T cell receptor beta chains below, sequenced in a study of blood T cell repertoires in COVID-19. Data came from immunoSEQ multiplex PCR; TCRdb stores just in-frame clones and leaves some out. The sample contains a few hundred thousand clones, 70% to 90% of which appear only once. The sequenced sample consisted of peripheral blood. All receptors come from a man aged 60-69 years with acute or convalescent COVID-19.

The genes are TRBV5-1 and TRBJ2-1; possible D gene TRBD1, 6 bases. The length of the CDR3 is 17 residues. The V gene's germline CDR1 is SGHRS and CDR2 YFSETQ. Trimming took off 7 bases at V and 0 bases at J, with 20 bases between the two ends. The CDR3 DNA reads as TGCGCCAGCGCCGCATTCGGGCAGGGGAGCTCCTACAATGAGCAGTTCTTC. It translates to CASAAFGQGSSYNEQFF.

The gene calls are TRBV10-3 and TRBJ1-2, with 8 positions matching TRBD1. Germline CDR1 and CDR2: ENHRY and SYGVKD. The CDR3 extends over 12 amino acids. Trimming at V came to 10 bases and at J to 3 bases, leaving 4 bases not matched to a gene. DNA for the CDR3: TGTGCCACCCAGGGACAGGACTATGGCTACACCTTC. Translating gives CATQGQDYGYTF.

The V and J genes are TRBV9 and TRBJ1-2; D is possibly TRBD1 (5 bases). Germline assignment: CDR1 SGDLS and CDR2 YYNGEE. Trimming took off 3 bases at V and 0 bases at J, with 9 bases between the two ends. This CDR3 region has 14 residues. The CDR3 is CASSAVTANYGYTF. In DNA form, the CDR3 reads TGTGCCAGCAGCGCCGTGACAGCTAACTATGGCTACACCTTC.

CDR3 DNA sequence: TGTGCCACCAGTGACCCAACGTCCGGGACAGGCCTCTATGGCTACACCTTC. Residues: CATSDPTSGTGLYGYTF. The chain combines TRBV24-1 with TRBJ1-2; 8 bases line up with TRBD1. V lost 4 bases and J lost 4; bases outside the gene matches: 13. This CDR3 spans 17 amino acids. Germline CDR1 KGHDR, CDR2 SFDVKD.

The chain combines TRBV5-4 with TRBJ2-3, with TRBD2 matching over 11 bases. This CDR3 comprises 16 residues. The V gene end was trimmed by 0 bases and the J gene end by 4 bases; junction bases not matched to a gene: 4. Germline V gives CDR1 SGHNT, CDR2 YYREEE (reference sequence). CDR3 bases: TGTGCCAGCAGCTTGGATGGTAGCGGGGGGGCAGATACGCAGTATTTT. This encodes CASSLDGSGGADTQYF.

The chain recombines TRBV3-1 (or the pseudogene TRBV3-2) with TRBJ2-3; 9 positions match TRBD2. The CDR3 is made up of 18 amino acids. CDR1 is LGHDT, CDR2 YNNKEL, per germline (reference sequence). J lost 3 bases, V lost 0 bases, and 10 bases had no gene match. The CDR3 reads CASSQDRRRGGGTDTQYF. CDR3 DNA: TGTGCCAGCAGCCAAGATCGTAGGCGGGGGGGCGGGACAGATACGCAGTATTTT.

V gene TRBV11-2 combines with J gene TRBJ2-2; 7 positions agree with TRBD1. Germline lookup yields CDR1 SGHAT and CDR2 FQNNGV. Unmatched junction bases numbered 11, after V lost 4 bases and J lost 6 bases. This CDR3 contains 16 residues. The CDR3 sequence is CASSSRTGFDAGELFF. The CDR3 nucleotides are TGTGCCAGCAGCTCCCGGACAGGATTTGACGCCGGGGAGCTGTTTTTT.

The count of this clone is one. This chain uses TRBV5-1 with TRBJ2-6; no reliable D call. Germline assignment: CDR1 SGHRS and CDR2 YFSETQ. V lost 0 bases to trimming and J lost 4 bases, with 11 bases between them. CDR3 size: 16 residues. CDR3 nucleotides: TGCGCCAGCAGCTTGGGACCGTCCGGGGGGGCCAACGTCCTGACTTTC. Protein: CASSLGPSGGANVLTF.

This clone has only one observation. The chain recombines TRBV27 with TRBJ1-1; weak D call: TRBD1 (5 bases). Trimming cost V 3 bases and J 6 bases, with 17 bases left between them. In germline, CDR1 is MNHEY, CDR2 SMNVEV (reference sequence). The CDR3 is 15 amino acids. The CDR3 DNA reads TGTGCCAGCAGTTTCGGGGGTGGCAGGGCCGCTGAAGCTTTCTTT. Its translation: CASSFGGGRAAEAFF.

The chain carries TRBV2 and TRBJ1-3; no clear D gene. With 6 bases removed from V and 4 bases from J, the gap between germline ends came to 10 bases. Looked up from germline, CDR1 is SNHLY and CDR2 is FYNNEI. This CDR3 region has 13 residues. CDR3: CASSGLEGNTIYF. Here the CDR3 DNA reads TGTGCCAGCAGCGGCTTGGAGGGAAACACCATATATTTT.

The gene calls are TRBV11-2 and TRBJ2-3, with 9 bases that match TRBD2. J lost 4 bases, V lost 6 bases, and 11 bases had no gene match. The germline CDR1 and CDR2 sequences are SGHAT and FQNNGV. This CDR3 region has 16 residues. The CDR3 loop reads CASRPTAGGRPDTQYF. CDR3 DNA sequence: TGTGCCAGCAGACCGACCGCGGGGGGGCGGCCAGATACGCAGTATTTT.

The DNA of the CDR3 is TGCAGTGCTTCAGGGAAATCACCCCTCCACTTT. This gives the protein CSASGKSPLHF. The chain is built from TRBV20-1 and TRBJ1-6; the D gene is possibly TRBD1 (5 bases). The CDR3 is 11 amino acids. Trimming removed 5 bases from V and 10 bases from J, with 9 bases in between. CDR1 is DFQATT, CDR2 SNEGSKA, per germline (reference sequence).

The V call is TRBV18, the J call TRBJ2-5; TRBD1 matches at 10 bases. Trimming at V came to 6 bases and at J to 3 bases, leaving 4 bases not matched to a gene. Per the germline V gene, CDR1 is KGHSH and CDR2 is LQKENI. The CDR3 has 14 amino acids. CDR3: CASSPDRGEETQYF. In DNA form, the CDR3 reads TGTGCCAGCTCTCCGGACAGGGGGGAAGAGACCCAGTACTTC.

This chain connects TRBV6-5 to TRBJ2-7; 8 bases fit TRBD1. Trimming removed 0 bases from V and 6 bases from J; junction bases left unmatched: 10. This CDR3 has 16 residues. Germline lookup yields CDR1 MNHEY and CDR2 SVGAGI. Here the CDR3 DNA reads TGTGCCAGCAGTTACTCGAGGTCGACAGGGGCTGGCGAGCAGTACTTC. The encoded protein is CASSYSRSTGAGEQYF.

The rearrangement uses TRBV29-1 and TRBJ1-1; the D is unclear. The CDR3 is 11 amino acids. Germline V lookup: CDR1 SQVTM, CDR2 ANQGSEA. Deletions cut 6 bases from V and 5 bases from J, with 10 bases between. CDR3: CSVGAGTEAFF. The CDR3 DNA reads TGCAGCGTGGGCGCGGGAACTGAAGCTTTCTTT. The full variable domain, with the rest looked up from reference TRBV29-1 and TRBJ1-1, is SAVISQKPSRDICQRGTSLTIQCQVDSQVTMMFWYRQQPGQSLTLIATANQGSEATYESGFVIDKFPISRPNLTFSTLTVSNMSPEDSSIYLCSVGAGTEAFFGQGTRLTVV.

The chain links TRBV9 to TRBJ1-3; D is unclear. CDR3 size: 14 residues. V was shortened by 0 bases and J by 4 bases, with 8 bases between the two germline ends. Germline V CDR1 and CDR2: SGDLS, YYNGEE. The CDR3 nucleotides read TGTGCCAGCAGCGTAGCCGGGGTGGGAAACACCATATATTTT. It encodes CASSVAGVGNTIYF.

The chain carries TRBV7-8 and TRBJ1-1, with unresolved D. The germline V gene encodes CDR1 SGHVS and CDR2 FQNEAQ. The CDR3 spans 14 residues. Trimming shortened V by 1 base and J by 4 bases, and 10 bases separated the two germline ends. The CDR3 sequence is CASSLEKGGTEAFF. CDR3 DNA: TGTGCCAGCAGCTTAGAAAAGGGAGGCACTGAAGCTTTCTTT.

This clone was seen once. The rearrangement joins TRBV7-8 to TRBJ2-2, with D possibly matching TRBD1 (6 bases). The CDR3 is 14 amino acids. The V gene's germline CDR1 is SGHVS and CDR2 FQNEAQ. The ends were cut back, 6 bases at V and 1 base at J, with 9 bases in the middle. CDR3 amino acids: CASRSTGNTGELFF. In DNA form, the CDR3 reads TGTGCCAGCAGATCGACAGGGAACACCGGGGAGCTGTTTTTT.

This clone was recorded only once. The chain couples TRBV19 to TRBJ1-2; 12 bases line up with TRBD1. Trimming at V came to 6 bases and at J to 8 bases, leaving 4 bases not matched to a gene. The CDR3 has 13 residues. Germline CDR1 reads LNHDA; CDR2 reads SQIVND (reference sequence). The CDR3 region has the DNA TGTGCCAGTAGGGGACAGGGGGCTCGGGGCTACACCTTC. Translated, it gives CASRGQGARGYTF.

CDR3 in amino acids: CASSGTAVLNEKLFF. The CDR3 nucleotides read TGTGCCAGCAGTGGTACAGCCGTCCTTAATGAAAAACTGTTTTTT. The rearrangement joins TRBV28 to TRBJ1-4; D unclear. The CDR3 is 15 amino acids. Trimming took off 5 bases at V and 4 bases at J, with 14 bases between the two ends. Germline V gene lookup returns CDR1 MDHEN and CDR2 SYDVKM.

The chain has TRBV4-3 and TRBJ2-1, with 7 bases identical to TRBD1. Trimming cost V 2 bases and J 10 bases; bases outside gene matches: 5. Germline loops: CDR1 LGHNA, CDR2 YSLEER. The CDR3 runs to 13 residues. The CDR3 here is CASSQKQGPEQFF. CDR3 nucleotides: TGCGCCAGCAGCCAAAAACAGGGGCCCGAGCAGTTCTTC.